Many counts were recorded for the clone carrying this T cell receptor beta chain. 5'RACE employing 10-nucleotide random UMIs yielded the cDNA. TCRdb reprocessed the 5' RACE reads via MiXCR and lists one record per CDR3 protein. The sample has about 36,000 distinct CDR3 sequences, approximately 10% seen once; the top ten hold 6.6%. The sample comes from a study of neurological immune-mediated disorders. Germline V CDR1 and CDR2: DFQATT, SNEGSKA (reference sequence). There are 12 residues in the CDR3. Between the trimmed V and J ends, which lost 3 bases and 5 bases, there was a span of 7 bases. The sample comprised PBMCs. The TCR originated in a young woman with HTLV-1-associated myelopathy (HAM/TSP). The genes are TRBV20-1 and TRBJ1-4; D not certain. The CDR3 DNA is TGCAGTGCTAGTTTGGGGAATGAAAAACTGTTTTTT. Amino acid sequence: CSASLGNEKLFF.